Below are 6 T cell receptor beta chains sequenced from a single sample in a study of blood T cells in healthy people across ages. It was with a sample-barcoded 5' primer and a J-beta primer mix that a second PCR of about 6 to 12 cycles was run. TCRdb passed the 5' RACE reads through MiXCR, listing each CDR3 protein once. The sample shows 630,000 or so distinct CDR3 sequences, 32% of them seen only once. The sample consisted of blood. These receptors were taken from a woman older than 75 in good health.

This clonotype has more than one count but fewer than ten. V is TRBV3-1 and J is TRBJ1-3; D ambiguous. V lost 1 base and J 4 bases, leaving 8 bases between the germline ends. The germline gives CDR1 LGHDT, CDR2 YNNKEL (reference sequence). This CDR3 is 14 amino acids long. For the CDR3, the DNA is TGTGCCAGCAGCCAAGGAACTACAGGAAACACCATATATTTT. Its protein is CASSQGTTGNTIYF.

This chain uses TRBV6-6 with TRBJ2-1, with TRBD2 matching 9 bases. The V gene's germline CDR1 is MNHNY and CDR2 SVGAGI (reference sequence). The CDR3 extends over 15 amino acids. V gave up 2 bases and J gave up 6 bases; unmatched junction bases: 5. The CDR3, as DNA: TGTGCCAGCAGTTACGGCGGACTAGCGTTCAATGAGCAGTTCTTC. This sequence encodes CASSYGGLAFNEQFF.

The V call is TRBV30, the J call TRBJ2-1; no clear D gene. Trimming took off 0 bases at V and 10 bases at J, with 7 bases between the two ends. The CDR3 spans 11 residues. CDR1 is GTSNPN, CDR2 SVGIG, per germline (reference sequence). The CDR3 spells CAWSVAPEQFF. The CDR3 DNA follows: TGTGCCTGGAGTGTGGCGCCAGAGCAGTTCTTC.

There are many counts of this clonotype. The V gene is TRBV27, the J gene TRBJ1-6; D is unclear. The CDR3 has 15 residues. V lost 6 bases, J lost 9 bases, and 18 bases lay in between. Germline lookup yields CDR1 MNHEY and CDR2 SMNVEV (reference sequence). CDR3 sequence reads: CASSHYSGRGSPLHF. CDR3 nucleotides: TGTGCCAGCAGCCACTATTCGGGCCGCGGTTCACCCCTCCACTTT.

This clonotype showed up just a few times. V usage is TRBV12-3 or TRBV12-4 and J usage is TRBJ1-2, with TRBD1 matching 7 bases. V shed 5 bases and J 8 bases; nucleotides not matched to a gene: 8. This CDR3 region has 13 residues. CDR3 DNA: TGTGCCAGCAGTCCACGACAGGGCTGGGGCTACACCTTC. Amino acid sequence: CASSPRQGWGYTF.

The chain's CDR3 is CASSLVEDTEAFF. The CDR3 nucleotides are TGTGCCAGCAGCTTAGTAGAGGACACTGAAGCTTTCTTT. The chain is built from TRBV7-6 and TRBJ1-1, with D uncertain. The CDR3 sequence is 13 residues long. V dropped 1 base and J dropped 3 bases, with 6 bases sitting between them. Germline V gene data show CDR1 as SGHVS and CDR2 as FNYEAQ. Based on the CDR3 plus reference TRBV7-6 and TRBJ1-1, the full variable domain is GAGVSQSPRYKVTKRGQDVALRCDPISGHVSLYWYRQALGQGPEFLTYFNYEAQQDKSGLPNDRFSAERPEGSISTLTIQRTEQRDSAMYRCASSLVEDTEAFFGQGTRLTVV.